This entry describes one TCR beta chain. No antigen is known for it. Produced via immunoSEQ multiplex PCR; TCRdb's table is partial and in-frame only. The table lists 90,000 to 120,000 clones, about 90% of them singletons. The entry originates in a study of T cell responses to AZD1222 COVID-19 vaccine. Points from the study as a whole: Once two AZD1222 doses were given, Spike-specific TCR breadth and depth went up. The number of AZD1222 recipients seropositive at baseline was only 5 to 7.

V gave up 0 bases and J gave up 6 bases, with 18 bases separating them. The CDR3 length is 16 residues. CDR1 and CDR2 (germline): SGHNT, YYREEE (reference sequence). The starting material was peripheral blood, obtained 28 days after the second AZD1222 dose. The chain employs TRBV5-4 and TRBJ1-1; D gene ambiguous. The receptor was derived from an adult who received the AZD1222 COVID-19 vaccine. CDR3 DNA sequence: TGTGCCAGCAGCTTGGCGCTGGTCAGCGGGCTCCCTGAAGCTTTCTTT. Amino acid sequence: CASSLALVSGLPEAFF.